The 18 T cell receptor beta chains below all came from one sample that was sequenced in a study of shared clonotypes between healthy human individuals. The data were produced by immunoSEQ multiplex PCR, yet TCRdb's version contains in-frame clones alone and is incomplete. The table has about 2.3 million clones, around 92% seen once. The material sequenced was naive CD4+ T cells from PBMCs. The sample's subset: CD45RA+ positively selected. The source is a young man in good health. Some clones in this sample may be carry-over from other donors' samples.

This clone was observed once. The CDR3 sequence is CASSSGNTIYF. DNA for the CDR3: TGTGCCAGCAGCTCGGGAAACACCATATATTTT. The chain combines TRBV7-3 with TRBJ1-3, with D hard to call. This CDR3 is built from 11 residues. V was shortened by 4 bases and J by 4 bases, with 2 bases between the two germline ends. Germline CDR1 and CDR2: SGHTA and FQGTGA.

The chain carries TRBV5-1 and TRBJ2-5; no clear D gene. CDR1 is SGHRS, CDR2 YFSETQ, per germline. Trimming removed 3 bases at V and 5 bases at J, with 8 bases between. The CDR3 extends over 12 amino acids. CDR3 sequence reads: CASSYPSETQYF. The CDR3 nucleotides read TGCGCCAGCAGCTACCCGTCGGAGACCCAGTACTTC.

V and J are TRBV29-1 and TRBJ2-7, with TRBD2 as a possible D gene (6 bases). This CDR3 has 13 residues. Trimming shortened V by 6 bases and J by 3 bases, and 15 bases separated the two germline ends. Germline CDR1 reads SQVTM; CDR2 reads ANQGSEA. Here the CDR3 DNA reads TGCAGCGTGACCGGGACGGGGGTCTACGAGCAGTACTTC. Translation: CSVTGTGVYEQYF.

The chain is built from TRBV5-1 and TRBJ2-7; D gene uncertain. The CDR3 loop spans 16 amino acids. Per germline, CDR1 SGHRS and CDR2 YFSETQ. V gave up 0 bases and J gave up 0 bases, with 13 bases separating them. For the CDR3, the DNA is TGCGCCAGCAGCTTGGATACCCAGGCTAGCTCCTACGAGCAGTACTTC. It codes for CASSLDTQASSYEQYF.

This chain connects TRBV10-1 to TRBJ2-1; 8 nucleotides match TRBD1. The V segment lost 4 bases and the J segment 5 bases; nucleotides outside the gene matches: 10. Germline V gene lookup returns CDR1 WNHNN and CDR2 SYGVQD (reference sequence). This CDR3 is built from 16 residues. The CDR3 DNA is TGCGCCAGCAGTGGGGGCTTAGAGACAGGGGACAATGAGCAGTTCTTC. This translates into CASSGGLETGDNEQFF.

The rearrangement links TRBV15 to TRBJ2-7; the D gene could be TRBD1 or TRBD2 (5 bases each). V dropped 5 bases and J dropped 9 bases, with 14 bases sitting between them. Per the germline V gene, CDR1 is LNHNV and CDR2 is YYDKDF (reference sequence). This CDR3 is built from 12 residues. The CDR3 loop is CATSLKGTVQYF. The CDR3 coding sequence is TGTGCCACCAGCCTCAAAGGGACCGTGCAGTACTTC.

About this clone: The sample has other DNA sequences that encode this CDR3 too. The chain recombines TRBV20-1 with TRBJ2-3; a possible D gene is TRBD2 (6 bases). From germline, CDR1 is DFQATT and CDR2 SNEGSKA (reference sequence). The CDR3 extends over 11 amino acids. Trimming left V 5 bases short and J 5 bases short, with 8 bases between. CDR3 nucleotides: TGCAGTGCTCGCGGGGTAGATACGCAGTATTTT. Translating gives CSARGVDTQYF.

The rearrangement joins TRBV7-8 to TRBJ2-7, with D unclear. Germline V gene sequence: CDR1 SGHVS, CDR2 FQNEAQ. V dropped 1 base and J dropped 2 bases, with 12 bases sitting between them. The CDR3 extends over 15 amino acids. The CDR3 sequence: CASSLEADFTYEQYF. CDR3 nucleotides: TGTGCCAGCAGCTTAGAGGCTGATTTTACCTACGAGCAGTACTTC.

The chain recombines TRBV5-1 with TRBJ2-7, with D possibly TRBD2 on 6 matching bases. The germline V and J ends were trimmed by 0 bases and 1 base, with 14 bases remaining between them. This CDR3 region has 16 residues. Germline-derived CDR1 and CDR2 are SGHRS and YFSETQ. CDR3 protein: CASSLDAGLGSYEQYF. In DNA, the CDR3 is TGCGCCAGCAGCTTGGACGCGGGGCTCGGGTCCTACGAGCAGTACTTC.

The genes are TRBV4-2 and TRBJ2-3; TRBD2 matches 9 bases. This CDR3 region has 18 residues. CDR1 LGHNA and CDR2 YNFKEQ come from the germline V gene. V gave up 0 bases and J gave up 1 base; unmatched junction bases: 8. CDR3 in amino acids: CASSQDKAGGQGTDTQYF. In nucleotides, the CDR3 is TGTGCCAGCAGCCAAGATAAGGCGGGAGGGCAGGGCACAGATACGCAGTATTTT.

The chain is built from TRBV7-3 and TRBJ2-2, with D tentatively TRBD1 (6 bases). V was clipped by 5 bases and J by 5 bases, with 9 bases between them. Germline V gives CDR1 SGHTA, CDR2 FQGTGA. This CDR3 is built from 13 residues. This chain's CDR3 is CASSMQGTGELFF. Written as DNA, the CDR3 is TGTGCCAGCAGCATGCAGGGGACCGGGGAGCTGTTTTTT.

Comment on this clone: A junction boundary mismatches the germline segment, possibly from a read error. The chain carries TRBV30 and TRBJ2-7, with 8 bases fitting TRBD1. Germline values: CDR1 GTSNPN, CDR2 SVGIG (reference sequence). CDR3 size: 11 residues. The CDR3 region has the DNA TGTGCCTGGAGCTTCGGGGACAGGAATTCCTTC. This sequence encodes CAWSFGDRNSF.

The V gene is TRBV6-5, the J gene TRBJ1-2; weak D call: TRBD1 (5 bases). Trimming took off 5 bases at V and 0 bases at J, with 13 bases between the two ends. The CDR3 consists of 15 residues. From germline, CDR1 is MNHEY and CDR2 SVGAGI. In nucleotides, the CDR3 is TGTGCCAGCAGTCGCCTGGGACCTGCTAACTATGGCTACACCTTC. The encoded protein is CASSRLGPANYGYTF.

The chain has TRBV11-2 and TRBJ1-2; no definite D call. The V and J ends lost 0 bases and 3 bases respectively, with 11 bases between them. From germline, CDR1 is SGHAT and CDR2 FQNNGV. This CDR3 spans 15 amino acids. CDR3 nucleotide sequence: TGTGCCAGCAGCTTAGATCCTGAGGGTTACTATGGCTACACCTTC. Residues: CASSLDPEGYYGYTF.

The chain uses TRBV7-9 and TRBJ1-1; D remains ambiguous. Trimming cost V 5 bases and J 4 bases, with 17 bases left between them. Germline V gene lookup returns CDR1 SEHNR and CDR2 FQNEAQ (reference sequence). The CDR3 has 15 residues. The CDR3 is CASSPDEGKGTEAFF. CDR3 nucleotide sequence: TGTGCCAGCAGCCCAGACGAAGGGAAGGGCACTGAAGCTTTCTTT.

The chain is built from TRBV5-4 and TRBJ2-5; D is unresolved. Trimming removed 2 bases at V and 0 bases at J, with 14 bases between. This CDR3 is built from 16 residues. CDR1 and CDR2 (germline): SGHNT, YYREEE (reference sequence). The CDR3 nucleotides read TGTGCCAGCAGCTTATCTGCGTCCATGTACCAAGAGACCCAGTACTTC. This translates into CASSLSASMYQETQYF.

The chain recombines TRBV11-2 with TRBJ2-3, with D unclear. The CDR3 loop spans 17 amino acids. Per germline, CDR1 SGHAT and CDR2 FQNNGV. The V end was cut by 2 bases, the J end by 6 bases, with 21 bases between. The CDR3 is CASSLRSGGRVGDTQYF. The CDR3 coding sequence is TGTGCCAGCAGCTTAAGGTCTGGCGGACGGGTGGGGGATACGCAGTATTTT.

This sequence joins TRBV9 and TRBJ2-1; D is uncertain. This CDR3 has 14 amino acids. V lost 0 bases, J lost 9 bases, and 13 bases lay in between. The germline V gene has CDR1 SGDLS and CDR2 YYNGEE. CDR3 nucleotide sequence: TGTGCCAGCAGCGTAGCTTTATCGGGCTTTGAGCAGTTCTTC. This codes for CASSVALSGFEQFF.